This TCR beta chain was documented in a study of post-analysis software for immune sequencing data. Study context: Multiple sclerosis in the patients followed relapsing-remitting, secondary progressive and progressive-relapsing courses.

V was trimmed by 1 base and J by 6 bases, leaving 9 bases between them. Germline CDR1 reads SQVTM; CDR2 reads ANQGSEA. This CDR3 has 12 amino acids. Study-wide results and caveats: With F measure, samples from one preparation batch clustered together strongly. Controls showed lower frequencies than patients for four to six TRBV segments, and TRBV5-6, TRBV5-1 and TRBV20-1 were among these.

The library was made from cDNA and included unique molecular identifiers. TCRdb redid the calling of the PCR reads with MiXCR, one entry per CDR3 protein. The sample holds approximately 460,000 distinct CDR3 sequences, roughly 45% seen once. This clonotype was seen more than once but under ten times. Its specificity is unknown. This rearrangement joins TRBV29-1 to TRBJ1-1, with TRBD1 as a possible D gene (5 bases). The receptor was derived from a girl under 18 with multiple sclerosis. The specimen sequenced was blood. Here the CDR3 DNA reads TGCAGCGTTGAAGGCGGGGGACCTGAAGCTTTCTTT. It encodes CSVEGGGPEAFF.